This T cell receptor (beta chain) was sequenced in a study of PD-L1 blockade in urothelial cancer. Study details: Patients with male sex and bladder-origin urothelial cancer accounted for twenty-five of 29 enrolled. Analysis of blood occurred 3 weeks (second dose) and 6 weeks after treatment start.

In germline, CDR1 is SGHNT, CDR2 YYREEE (reference sequence). The V and J ends lost 3 bases and 0 bases, in that order; junction bases with no gene match: 4. The CDR3 is made up of 16 amino acids. Profiled with immunoSEQ multiplex PCR; TCRdb holds only in-frame clones, not every one. The data show about 38,000 clones, roughly 89% seen once. Enrolled patients showed locally advanced or metastatic urothelial carcinoma. Each patient supplied 1 to 8 pretreatment and on-treatment samples. Sequencing was performed on PBMCs, taken around atezolizumab (anti-PD-L1) treatment. This TCR was sampled from a man in his sixties with urothelial cancer. The chain joins TRBV5-4 to TRBJ2-1; 9 bases are a match to TRBD2. The CDR3 nucleotides read TGTGCCAGCAGCTGGGGCGGGGGGGCCTCCTACAATGAGCAGTTCTTC. This codes for CASSWGGGASYNEQFF.